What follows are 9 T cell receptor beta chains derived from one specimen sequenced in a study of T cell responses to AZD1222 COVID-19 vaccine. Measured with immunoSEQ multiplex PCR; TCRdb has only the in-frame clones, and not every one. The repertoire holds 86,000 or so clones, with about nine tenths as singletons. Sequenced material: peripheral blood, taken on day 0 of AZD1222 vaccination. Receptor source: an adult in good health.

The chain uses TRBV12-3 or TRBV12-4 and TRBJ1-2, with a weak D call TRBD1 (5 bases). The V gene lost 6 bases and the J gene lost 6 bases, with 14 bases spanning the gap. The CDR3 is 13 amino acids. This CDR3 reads CASSLSRDDGYTF. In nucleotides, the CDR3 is TGTGCCAGCAGCCTCTCCAGGGACGATGGCTACACCTTC.

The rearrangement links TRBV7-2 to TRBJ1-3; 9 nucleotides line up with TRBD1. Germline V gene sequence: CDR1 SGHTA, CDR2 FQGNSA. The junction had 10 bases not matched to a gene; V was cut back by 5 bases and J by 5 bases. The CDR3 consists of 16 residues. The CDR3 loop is CASSGSGTGWRNTIYF. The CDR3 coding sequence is TGTGCCAGCAGCGGATCCGGGACAGGGTGGAGAAACACCATATATTTT.

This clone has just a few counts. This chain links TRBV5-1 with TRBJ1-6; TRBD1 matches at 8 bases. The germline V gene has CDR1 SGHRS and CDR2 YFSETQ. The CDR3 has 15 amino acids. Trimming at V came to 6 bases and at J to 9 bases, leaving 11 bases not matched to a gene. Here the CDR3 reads CASNTGTGPGSPLHF. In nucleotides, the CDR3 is TGCGCCAGCAACACCGGGACAGGTCCGGGTTCACCCCTCCACTTT.

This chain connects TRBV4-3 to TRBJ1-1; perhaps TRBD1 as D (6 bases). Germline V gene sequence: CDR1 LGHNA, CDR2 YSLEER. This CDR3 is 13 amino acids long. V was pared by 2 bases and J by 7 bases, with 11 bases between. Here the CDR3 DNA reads TGCGCCAGCAGCCAAAGAGTCAGGGGTGAAGCTTTCTTT. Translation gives CASSQRVRGEAFF.

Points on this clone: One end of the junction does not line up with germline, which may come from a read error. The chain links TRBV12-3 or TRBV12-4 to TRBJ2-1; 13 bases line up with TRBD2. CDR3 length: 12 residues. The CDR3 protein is CATSGTSGIGVF. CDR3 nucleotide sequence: TGTGCCACGTCCGGGACTAGCGGGATCGGGGTCTTC.

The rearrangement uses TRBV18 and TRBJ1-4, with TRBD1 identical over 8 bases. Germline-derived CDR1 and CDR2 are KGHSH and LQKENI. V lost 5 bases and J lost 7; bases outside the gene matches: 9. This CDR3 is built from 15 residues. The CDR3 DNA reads TGTGCCAGCTCATCGATGCAGGGGGCTGGTGAAAAACTGTTTTTT. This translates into CASSSMQGAGEKLFF.

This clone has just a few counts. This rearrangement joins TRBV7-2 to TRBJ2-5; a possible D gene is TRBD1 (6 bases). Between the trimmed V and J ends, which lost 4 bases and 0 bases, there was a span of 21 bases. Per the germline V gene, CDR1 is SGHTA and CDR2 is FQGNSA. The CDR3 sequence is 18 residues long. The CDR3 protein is CASSSGQLFGVDQETQYF. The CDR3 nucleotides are TGTGCCAGCAGCTCCGGACAGCTCTTCGGGGTGGACCAAGAGACCCAGTACTTC.

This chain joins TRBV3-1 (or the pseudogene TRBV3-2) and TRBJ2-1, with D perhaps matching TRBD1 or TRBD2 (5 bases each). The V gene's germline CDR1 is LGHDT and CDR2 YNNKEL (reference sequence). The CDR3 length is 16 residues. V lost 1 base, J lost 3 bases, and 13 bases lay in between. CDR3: CASSQGRGLVYNEQFF. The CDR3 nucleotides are TGTGCCAGCAGCCAAGGTCGGGGCCTGGTCTACAATGAGCAGTTCTTC.

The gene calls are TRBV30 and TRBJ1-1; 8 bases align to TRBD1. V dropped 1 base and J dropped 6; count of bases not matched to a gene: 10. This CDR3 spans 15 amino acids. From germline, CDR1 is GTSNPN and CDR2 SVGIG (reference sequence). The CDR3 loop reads CAWSGAGGVRAEAFF. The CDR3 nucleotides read TGTGCCTGGAGTGGAGCAGGGGGCGTTAGGGCTGAAGCTTTCTTT.